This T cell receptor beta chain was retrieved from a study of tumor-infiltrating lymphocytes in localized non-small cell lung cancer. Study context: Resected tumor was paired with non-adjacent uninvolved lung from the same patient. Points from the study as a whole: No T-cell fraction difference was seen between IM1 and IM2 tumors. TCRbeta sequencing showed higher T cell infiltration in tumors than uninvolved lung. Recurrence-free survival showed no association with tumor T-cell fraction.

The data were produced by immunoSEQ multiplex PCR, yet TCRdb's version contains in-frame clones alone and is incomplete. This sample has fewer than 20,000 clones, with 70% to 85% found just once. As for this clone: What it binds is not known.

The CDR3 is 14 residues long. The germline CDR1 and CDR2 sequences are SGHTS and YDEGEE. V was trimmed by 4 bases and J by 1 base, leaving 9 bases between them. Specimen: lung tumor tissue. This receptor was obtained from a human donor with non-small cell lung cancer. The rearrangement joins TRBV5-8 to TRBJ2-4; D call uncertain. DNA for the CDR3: TGTGCCAGCAGCCCCTCCCCGGCCAAAAACATTCAGTACTTC. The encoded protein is CASSPSPAKNIQYF.